This TCR beta chain was documented in a study of T-cell memory formation after mild COVID-19. 5'RACE primed from the constant segment yielded TCR alpha and TCR beta cDNA libraries bearing sample barcodes and UMIs. TCRdb processed the 5' RACE reads anew with MiXCR; each CDR3 protein has one entry. The sample records approximately 480,000 distinct CDR3 sequences, 15% to 20% being singletons. Study results and limitations: Researchers found some responding clones in pre-infection memory, a sign that cross-reactive memory joined. Clones shrinking between day 15 and 85 showed a balanced CD4/CD8 split, and those that grew later tilted toward CD4+. There was no confirmation that second-wave clones peaking on day 37 were SARS-CoV-2 specific.

V lost 2 bases, J lost 1 base, and 8 bases lay in between. Germline loops: CDR1 MGHRA, CDR2 YSYEKL. The CDR3 totals 15 residues. This clonotype was observed a few times. Its cognate antigen is unknown. The TCR sequence derives from an adult woman who had mild COVID-19 (a few samples of this study predate the infection). Cell type and time point are not known. The specimen sequenced was PBMCs or a T cell subset sorted from them (not recorded which). The chain has TRBV4-1 and TRBJ2-2; D not resolved. This CDR3 is CASSQSGRNTGELFF. The CDR3 DNA reads as TGCGCCAGCAGCCAATCCGGAAGGAACACCGGGGAGCTGTTTTTT.